This T cell receptor beta chain was captured in a study of cytomegalovirus exposure and HLA in healthy donors. Overall study context: Genotyping showed around four fifths of some 400 donors falling in the Caucasian-associated ancestry cluster.

The primer mix had 60 Vbeta and 13 Jbeta primers. This table comes from immunoSEQ multiplex PCR, and its TCRdb copy is limited to in-frame clones, with some not included. The profile shows approximately 160,000 clones, roughly 76% of them singletons. The CDR3 is 14 amino acids. Trimming cost V 5 bases and J 10 bases, with 16 bases left between them. Germline lookup yields CDR1 SGDLS and CDR2 YYNGEE. This receptor was taken from a human donor in good health. Sequenced sample: PBMCs. The chain has TRBV9 and TRBJ1-6; D may be TRBD1 (6 bases). This CDR3 reads CASSASGEGSPLHF. Written as DNA, the CDR3 is TGTGCCAGCAGTGCATCAGGGGAAGGCTCACCCCTCCACTTT.